Listed here are 24 T cell receptor beta chains from one sample, sequenced in a study of CD8 T cells in ankylosing spondylitis. General study points: Blood from ankylosing spondylitis patients appeared to carry a characteristic roughly 8-variant TCR beta motif.

Their cognate antigens are unknown. Each CDR3 protein gets one entry after TCRdb re-called the 5' RACE reads with MiXCR. The sample lists some 200,000 distinct CDR3 sequences; about 7% were seen once. Input material: blood, either unsorted or a sorted T cell fraction (not recorded which). The receptors were gathered from a male donor with ankylosing spondylitis.

Ten or more counts support this clonotype. The chain recombines TRBV6-2 or TRBV6-3 with TRBJ1-6, with D perhaps TRBD1 (5 bases). V lost 4 bases and J 1 base, leaving 11 bases between the germline ends. The CDR3 has 16 amino acids. Germline CDR1 and CDR2: MNHEY and SVGEGT. Here the CDR3 DNA reads TGTGCCAGCAGTTGGGACCCACGGTCCTATAATTCACCCCTCCACTTT. Residues: CASSWDPRSYNSPLHF.

This clonotype was recorded a few times. The chain links TRBV24-1 to TRBJ2-1; weak D call: TRBD1 (6 bases). The CDR3 runs 16 residues. Looked up from germline, CDR1 is KGHDR and CDR2 is SFDVKD. V was cut by 5 bases and J by 1 base, with 14 bases left in between. This CDR3 reads CATSVDRTVSYNEQFF. CDR3 in DNA: TGTGCCACCAGTGTCGATAGGACAGTTTCCTACAATGAGCAGTTCTTC.

This sequence joins TRBV20-1 and TRBJ2-3; a possible D gene is TRBD1 (6 bases). CDR1 is DFQATT and CDR2 is SNEGSKA in the germline V gene (reference sequence). V lost 3 bases and J lost 14, with 15 bases in between. CDR3 length equals 11 residues. In DNA, the CDR3 is TGCAGTGCTAGGGGCCCCAGGGGTCCGTATTTT. It translates to CSARGPRGPYF.

At least ten counts were recorded for this clonotype. The chain couples TRBV7-9 to TRBJ1-6, with D perhaps matching TRBD1 (6 bases). This CDR3 is built from 15 residues. Germline assignment: CDR1 SEHNR and CDR2 FQNEAQ (reference sequence). V lost 1 base, J lost 10 bases, and 14 bases lay in between. CDR3 coding DNA: TGTGCCAGCAGCTTAGGTGGCAGGGGATCGTCACCCCTCCACTTT. Translating it yields CASSLGGRGSSPLHF.

At least ten counts were recorded for this clonotype. The V and J genes are TRBV7-7 and TRBJ2-1; D perhaps matches TRBD2 (6 bases). From germline, CDR1 is SSHAT and CDR2 FNYEAQ (reference sequence). The CDR3 is 11 residues long. The CDR3 sequence is CAAGTSNEQFF. The CDR3 bases are TGTGCTGCCGGGACTTCCAATGAGCAGTTCTTC.

Turning to this clonotype: This sequence may be a read error, since a much larger clone differs from it by one base. V is TRBV5-8 and J is TRBJ2-1, with 9 positions matching TRBD2. V gave up 5 bases and J gave up 5 bases; unmatched junction bases: 5. CDR3 length: 14 amino acids. CDR1 is SGHTS and CDR2 is YDEGEE in the germline V gene. The CDR3 sequence: CASRERGVDNEQFF. As DNA, the CDR3 is TGTGCCAGCAGGGAGCGGGGGGTAGACAATGAGCAGTTCTTC.

This clonotype appeared many times. This sequence joins TRBV6-5 and TRBJ2-5; D possibly corresponds to TRBD1 (6 bases). V lost 4 bases and J lost 5, with 17 bases in between. The germline V gene encodes CDR1 MNHEY and CDR2 SVGAGI. The CDR3 extends over 15 amino acids. The CDR3 DNA reads as TGTGCCAGCAGTTCTCGGGACATTTGGAAGGAGACCCAGTACTTC. This gives the protein CASSSRDIWKETQYF.

Written as DNA, the CDR3 is TGTGCCAGTTCGCATAGCGGGACTAGCACAGATACGCAGTATTTT. The encoded protein is CASSHSGTSTDTQYF. This chain joins TRBV12-3 or TRBV12-4 and TRBJ2-3, with TRBD2 identical over 8 bases. The V segment lost 9 bases and the J segment 0 bases; nucleotides outside the gene matches: 8. The CDR3 totals 15 residues.

This clonotype was seen at least ten times. This chain joins TRBV28 and TRBJ2-1, with D perhaps TRBD1 or TRBD2 (5 bases each). V lost 6 bases, J lost 7 bases, and 16 bases lay in between. Germline CDR1 is MDHEN and CDR2 is SYDVKM. This CDR3 is 14 amino acids long. The CDR3 sequence is CASRRDGPANEQFF. The DNA of the CDR3 is TGTGCCAGCAGAAGGGACGGCCCCGCGAATGAGCAGTTCTTC.

This clonotype has at least ten counts. The rearrangement joins TRBV7-9 to TRBJ2-3, with D unresolved. The germline CDR1 and CDR2 sequences are SEHNR and FQNEAQ (reference sequence). Trimming cost V 1 base and J 0 bases, with 8 bases left between them. The CDR3 extends over 15 amino acids. CDR3 protein: CASSLGWASTDTQYF. The DNA for the CDR3 is TGTGCCAGCAGCTTAGGCTGGGCTAGCACAGATACGCAGTATTTT. The variable domain in full, completed from reference TRBV7-9 and TRBJ2-3, reads DTGVSQNPRHKITKRGQNVTFRCDPISEHNRLYWYRQTLGQGPEFLTYFQNEAQLEKSRLLSDRFSAERPKGSFSTLEIQRTEQGDSAMYLCASSLGWASTDTQYFGPGTRLTVL.

This clonotype occurred many times. The chain carries TRBV4-3 and TRBJ2-7; D might be TRBD1 (6 bases). Germline-derived CDR1 and CDR2 are LGHNA and YSLEER. The ends were cut back, 5 bases at V and 2 bases at J, with 10 bases in the middle. CDR3 length: 13 residues. CDR3 residues: CASSEGVTYEQYF. DNA for the CDR3: TGCGCCAGCAGCGAGGGGGTAACCTACGAGCAGTACTTC.

The genes are TRBV27 and TRBJ2-6, with D uncertain. Germline assignment: CDR1 MNHEY and CDR2 SMNVEV (reference sequence). V was clipped by 2 bases and J by 0 bases, with 8 bases between them. This CDR3 contains 16 residues. The CDR3 nucleotides read TGTGCCAGCAGTTTAGTAGGCTCCTCTGGGGCCAACGTCCTGACTTTC. This sequence encodes CASSLVGSSGANVLTF.

This clonotype was observed many times. The chain uses TRBV28 and TRBJ1-4, with D uncertain. Trimming cost V 6 bases and J 0 bases, with 8 bases left between them. The germline gives CDR1 MDHEN, CDR2 SYDVKM. There are 14 residues in the CDR3. Here the CDR3 reads CASSPVSTNEKLFF. In DNA form, the CDR3 reads TGTGCCAGCAGCCCCGTATCAACTAATGAAAAACTGTTTTTT. The full variable domain, completed using reference TRBV28 and TRBJ1-4, is DVKVTQSSRYLVKRTGEKVFLECVQDMDHENMFWYRQDPGLGLRLIYFSYDVKMKEKGDIPEGYSVSREKKERFSLILESASTNQTSMYLCASSPVSTNEKLFFGSGTQLSVL.

The V call is TRBV5-1, the J call TRBJ2-1; D is possibly TRBD2 (5 bases). V shed 4 bases and J shed 6 bases, with 20 bases lying between them. The CDR3 covers 16 residues. Germline V gives CDR1 SGHRS, CDR2 YFSETQ. The CDR3 reads CASSLRPEEMRNEQFF. The DNA for the CDR3 is TGCGCCAGCAGCCTCAGACCGGAGGAGATGCGCAATGAGCAGTTCTTC.

The chain is built from TRBV4-3 and TRBJ2-5; the D is unclear. Germline loops: CDR1 LGHNA, CDR2 YSLEER. Between the trimmed V and J ends, which lost 0 bases and 9 bases, there was a span of 17 bases. The CDR3 covers 15 residues. CDR3: CASSQDERLPMAQYF. The CDR3 bases are TGCGCCAGCAGCCAAGATGAGAGACTTCCCATGGCCCAGTACTTC.

In its sample, this clonotype was seen many times. CDR3 in amino acids: CASIEGGWGNEQFF. The CDR3 coding sequence is TGTGCCAGCATCGAGGGAGGATGGGGCAATGAGCAGTTCTTC. The chain combines TRBV6-1 with TRBJ2-1; weak D call: TRBD2 (6 bases). This CDR3 has 14 residues. The V end lost 7 bases, the J end lost 6 bases, and 16 bases lay between the germline ends. Germline V CDR1 and CDR2: MNHNS, SASEGT.

J is TRBJ1-4 and V is TRBV12-3 or TRBV12-4, with a weak D call TRBD1 (5 bases). The CDR3 loop spans 15 amino acids. V gave up 4 bases and J gave up 8 bases, with 17 bases separating them. In nucleotides, the CDR3 is TGTGCCAGCAGTTCGGGACTCTCGAAGGGAGAAAAACTGTTTTTT. Its translation: CASSSGLSKGEKLFF.

The rearrangement joins TRBV6-5 to TRBJ2-7; possibly TRBD1 or TRBD2 for D (5 bases each). The CDR3 is 14 residues long. CDR1 and CDR2 from the germline V gene are MNHEY and SVGAGI. V was pared by 2 bases and J by 3 bases, with 11 bases between. The CDR3 spells CASSYERGRYEQYF. The CDR3 DNA reads as TGTGCCAGCAGTTACGAGAGGGGCCGCTACGAGCAGTACTTC.

This clonotype was recorded many times. The chain joins TRBV29-1 to TRBJ2-3, with TRBD2 matching 12 bases. With 6 bases clipped from V and 1 base from J, the junction kept 20 bases outside the gene matches. Looked up from germline, CDR1 is SQVTM and CDR2 is ANQGSEA. This CDR3 has 20 amino acids. In DNA, the CDR3 is TGCAGCGTCGATCCGAGGGGGTTAAGGACTAGCGGGATGGGCACAGATACGCAGTATTTT. Translating gives CSVDPRGLRTSGMGTDTQYF.

The chain carries TRBV4-3 and TRBJ1-2; D unclear. CDR1 is LGHNA and CDR2 is YSLEER in the germline V gene. Trimming removed 1 base at V and 4 bases at J, with 13 bases between. CDR3 length: 15 amino acids. The CDR3 DNA reads as TGCGCCAGCAGCCAAGTACGTGCGGTACGCTATGGCTACACCTTC. Residues: CASSQVRAVRYGYTF.

This clonotype was observed at least ten times. This rearrangement joins TRBV29-1 to TRBJ1-5, with D possibly matching TRBD1 (5 bases). The germline CDR1 and CDR2 sequences are SQVTM and ANQGSEA. V was clipped by 4 bases and J by 2 bases, with 12 bases between them. The CDR3 covers 14 residues. CDR3 protein: CSVVIREGNQPQHF. The CDR3 bases are TGCAGCGTTGTCATCAGGGAAGGCAATCAGCCCCAGCATTTT.

There are many counts of this clonotype. The chain uses TRBV29-1 and TRBJ1-2; tentative D call: TRBD1 (5 bases). CDR3 length equals 13 residues. V was shortened by 3 bases and J by 6 bases, with 14 bases between the two germline ends. CDR1 and CDR2 (germline): SQVTM, ANQGSEA. CDR3 coding DNA: TGCAGCGTTGATAGAGGCAGGGCTGATGGCTACACCTTC. Protein product: CSVDRGRADGYTF.

This clonotype has more than one count but fewer than ten. At one of its ends the junction is not consistent with the germline gene, which may arise from a read error. J is TRBJ2-6 and V is TRBV7-7; 9 positions match TRBD1. Germline CDR1 reads SSHAT; CDR2 reads FNYEAQ (reference sequence). This CDR3 region has 19 residues. CDR3 protein: CASSLGGGTGTSGANVLTF. As DNA, the CDR3 is TGTGCTAGCAGCTTAGGTGGGGGGACAGGGACCTCTGGGGCCAACGTCCTGACTTTC. Full variable domain (rest looked up from reference TRBV7-7 and TRBJ2-6): GAGVSQSPRYKVTKRGQDVTLRCDPISSHATLYWYQQALGQGPEFLTYFNYEAQPDKSGLPSDRFSAERPEGSISTLTIQRTEQRDSAMYRCASSLGGGTGTSGANVLTFGAGSRLTVL.

At least ten counts were recorded for this clonotype. The chain joins TRBV21-1 to TRBJ1-2. TRBV21-1 is an annotated pseudogene. This CDR3 spans 14 amino acids. The CDR3 DNA reads TGTGCCAGCAGCAGAGGGATCCAGGCCAGGGGCTACACCTTC. Encoded protein: CASSRGIQARGYTF.